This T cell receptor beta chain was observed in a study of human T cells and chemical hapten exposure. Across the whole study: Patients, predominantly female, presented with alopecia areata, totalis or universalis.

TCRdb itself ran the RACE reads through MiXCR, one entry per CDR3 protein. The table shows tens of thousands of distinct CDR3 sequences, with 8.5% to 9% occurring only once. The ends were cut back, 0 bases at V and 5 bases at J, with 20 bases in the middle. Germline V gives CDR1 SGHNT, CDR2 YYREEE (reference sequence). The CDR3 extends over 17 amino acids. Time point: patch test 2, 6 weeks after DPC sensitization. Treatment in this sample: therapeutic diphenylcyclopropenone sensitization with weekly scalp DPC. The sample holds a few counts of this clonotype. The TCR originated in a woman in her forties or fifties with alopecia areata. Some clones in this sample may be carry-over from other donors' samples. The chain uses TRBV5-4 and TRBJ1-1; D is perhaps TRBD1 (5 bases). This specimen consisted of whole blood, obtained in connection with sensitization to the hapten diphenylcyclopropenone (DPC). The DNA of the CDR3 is TGTGCCAGCAGCTTGGCCCCCGGCGGGAGGGGAAAAACTGAAGCTTTCTTT. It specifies CASSLAPGGRGKTEAFF. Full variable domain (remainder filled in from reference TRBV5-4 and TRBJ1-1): ETGVTQSPTHLIKTRGQQVTLRCSSQSGHNTVSWYQQALGQGPQFIFQYYREEENGRGNFPPRFSGLQFPNYSSELNVNALELDDSALYLCASSLAPGGRGKTEAFFGQGTRLTVV.